These 27 T cell receptor beta chains share one sample of origin, sequenced in a study of CD8 T cells in Susac syndrome. After extraction with the RNeasy kit, about 0.5 to 1 ug of the RNA was reverse transcribed using random hexamers. MiXCR, applied by TCRdb to the immunoSEQ multiplex PCR reads, yields one record per CDR3 protein. The sample holds 160,000 or so distinct CDR3 sequences, around 92% seen once. The sequenced sample was CD4+ T cells from PBMCs. These receptors were collected from a human donor in good health.

The J gene is TRBJ2-6, the V gene TRBV11-2, with D possibly being TRBD1 (6 bases). Trimming cost V 3 bases and J 1 base, with 16 bases left between them. The germline CDR1 and CDR2 sequences are SGHAT and FQNNGV. This CDR3 contains 18 residues. The chain's CDR3 is CASSLRGSGYSGANVLTF. The CDR3 DNA is TGTGCCAGCAGCTTGAGGGGGTCCGGGTATTCTGGGGCCAACGTCCTGACTTTC.

This chain joins TRBV20-1 and TRBJ1-4; no reliable D call. Germline V gene data show CDR1 as DFQATT and CDR2 as SNEGSKA (reference sequence). The CDR3 covers 14 residues. V dropped 0 bases and J dropped 8 bases, with 13 bases sitting between them. CDR3 loop: CSAREGSVSEKLFF. CDR3 coding DNA: TGCAGTGCTAGAGAAGGATCAGTAAGCGAAAAACTGTTTTTT.

This clonotype was seen once. The CDR3 is CASSQDGGYEGTQYF. The DNA for the CDR3 is TGTGCCAGCAGCCAAGATGGGGGCTACGAGGGAACCCAGTACTTC. The gene calls are TRBV3-1 and TRBJ2-5; TRBD1 might be the D (6 bases). Germline assignment: CDR1 LGHDT and CDR2 YNNKEL (reference sequence). This CDR3 has 15 amino acids. V was clipped by 0 bases and J by 8 bases, with 16 bases between them.

J is TRBJ2-7 and V is TRBV7-2, with a tentative D call TRBD1 (6 bases). V lost 1 base, J lost 4 bases, and 11 bases lay in between. CDR1 is SGHTA and CDR2 is FQGNSA in the germline V gene. CDR3 length: 14 residues. CDR3 sequence reads: CASSLVTGRYEQYF. The CDR3 nucleotides read TGTGCCAGCAGCTTAGTTACAGGGCGTTACGAGCAGTACTTC. Variable domain in full (rest from reference TRBV7-2 and TRBJ2-7): GAGVSQSPSNKVTEKGKDVELRCDPISGHTALYWYRQSLGQGLEFLIYFQGNSAPDKSGLPSDRFSAERTGGSVSTLTIQRTQQEDSAVYLCASSLVTGRYEQYFGPGTRLTVT.

CDR3 loop: CASSPQTRGGIYEQYF. In DNA, the CDR3 is TGCGCCAGCAGCCCACAAACCAGGGGGGGCATCTACGAGCAGTACTTC. The chain links TRBV4-3 to TRBJ2-7, with D tentatively TRBD1 or TRBD2 (7 bases each). CDR3 length: 16 amino acids. Per the germline V gene, CDR1 is LGHNA and CDR2 is YSLEER. Trimming took off 4 bases at V and 3 bases at J, with 19 bases between the two ends.

The V and J genes are TRBV30 and TRBJ1-4; D ambiguous. Germline CDR1 GTSNPN, CDR2 SVGIG (reference sequence). The CDR3 length is 14 residues. Trimming cost V 4 bases and J 4 bases, with 13 bases left between them. The CDR3 DNA reads TGTGCCTGGAACCCGATACCTCTTAATGAAAAACTGTTTTTT. It specifies CAWNPIPLNEKLFF. The full variable domain, in which reference TRBV30 and TRBJ1-4 provide the parts outside the CDR3, is SQTIHQWPATLVQPVGSPLSLECTVEGTSNPNLYWYRQAAGRGLQLLFYSVGIGQISSEVPQNLSASRPQDRQFILSSKKLLLSDSGFYLCAWNPIPLNEKLFFGSGTQLSVL.

This chain uses TRBV6-6 with TRBJ2-1, with TRBD2 identical over 7 bases. This CDR3 comprises 11 residues. After removal of 6 bases from V and 13 bases from J, the junction contained 6 bases not matched to a gene. From germline, CDR1 is MNHNY and CDR2 SVGAGI (reference sequence). The CDR3: CASSMERDQFF. DNA for the CDR3: TGTGCCAGCAGCATGGAGCGGGACCAGTTCTTC.

This rearrangement joins TRBV6-6 to TRBJ2-5, with 8 bases aligning to TRBD2. Germline lookup yields CDR1 MNHNY and CDR2 SVGAGI (reference sequence). The CDR3 sequence is 13 residues long. Germline trimming cut 8 bases from V and 5 bases from J; bases unmatched to any gene: 7. CDR3 protein: CASYGGGRETQYF. Here the CDR3 DNA reads TGTGCCAGCTACGGGGGGGGGCGGGAGACCCAGTACTTC.

The chain links TRBV19 to TRBJ2-3; D uncertain. The CDR3 is 14 amino acids. V lost 7 bases, J lost 0 bases, and 11 bases lay in between. The germline CDR1 and CDR2 sequences are LNHDA and SQIVND (reference sequence). Here the CDR3 DNA reads TGTGCCAGTATGGACGGCCCGAGCACAGATACGCAGTATTTT. It specifies CASMDGPSTDTQYF. Supplemented by reference TRBV19 and TRBJ2-3, the full variable domain reads DGGITQSPKYLFRKEGQNVTLSCEQNLNHDAMYWYRQDPGQGLRLIYYSQIVNDFQKGDIAEGYSVSREKKESFPLTVTSAQKNPTAFYLCASMDGPSTDTQYFGPGTRLTVL.

The V gene is TRBV30, the J gene TRBJ2-7; D is unclear. V was clipped by 0 bases and J by 2 bases, with 8 bases between them. The CDR3 spans 13 residues. Germline values: CDR1 GTSNPN, CDR2 SVGIG (reference sequence). The CDR3 here is CAWSVDGTYEQYF. The DNA for the CDR3 is TGTGCCTGGAGTGTTGACGGCACCTACGAGCAGTACTTC. Full variable domain (outside the CDR3, taken from reference TRBV30 and TRBJ2-7): SQTIHQWPATLVQPVGSPLSLECTVEGTSNPNLYWYRQAAGRGLQLLFYSVGIGQISSEVPQNLSASRPQDRQFILSSKKLLLSDSGFYLCAWSVDGTYEQYFGPGTRLTVT.

The chain carries TRBV28 and TRBJ2-5; D is possibly TRBD2 (7 bases). The V end lost 7 bases, the J end lost 5 bases, and 14 bases lay between the germline ends. The germline V gene encodes CDR1 MDHEN and CDR2 SYDVKM. There are 13 residues in the CDR3. The CDR3 DNA reads as TGTGCCAGCAAGCAGGGGAGGGAGGAGACCCAGTACTTC. Protein sequence: CASKQGREETQYF. Looking up the rest from reference TRBV28 and TRBJ2-5 gives the full variable domain: DVKVTQSSRYLVKRTGEKVFLECVQDMDHENMFWYRQDPGLGLRLIYFSYDVKMKEKGDIPEGYSVSREKKERFSLILESASTNQTSMYLCASKQGREETQYFGPGTRLLVL.

The V call is TRBV12-3 or TRBV12-4, the J call TRBJ2-2; tentative D call: TRBD1 (6 bases). V gave up 3 bases and J gave up 3 bases, with 17 bases separating them. The CDR3 sequence is 17 residues long. The CDR3 region has the DNA TGTGCCAGCAGTTTCAAGGGGACAATTTTGGACACCGGGGAGCTGTTTTTT. Translation: CASSFKGTILDTGELFF.

The rearrangement links TRBV7-9 to TRBJ2-7; 8 bases fit TRBD1. Germline loops: CDR1 SEHNR, CDR2 FQNEAQ (reference sequence). CDR3 length: 14 residues. Unmatched junction bases numbered 10, after V lost 5 bases and J lost 7 bases. This CDR3 reads CASSPRQGMSEQYF. CDR3 DNA: TGTGCCAGCAGCCCCCGACAGGGGATGAGTGAGCAGTACTTC.

The chain uses TRBV20-1 and TRBJ1-5; D gene unclear. V was shortened by 3 bases and J by 0 bases, with 6 bases between the two germline ends. The germline V gene encodes CDR1 DFQATT and CDR2 SNEGSKA (reference sequence). The CDR3 runs to 13 residues. In nucleotides, the CDR3 is TGCAGTGCTAGTCAGAATAGCAATCAGCCCCAGCATTTT. It is translated as CSASQNSNQPQHF.

V is TRBV20-1 and J is TRBJ1-6; D ambiguous. From germline, CDR1 is DFQATT and CDR2 SNEGSKA (reference sequence). The CDR3 has 16 residues. Trimming stripped 0 bases from V and 7 bases from J, with 16 bases between. The CDR3 reads CSARDRARGVNSPLHF. The CDR3 nucleotides read TGCAGTGCTAGAGATAGGGCCCGCGGCGTGAATTCACCCCTCCACTTT.

The gene calls are TRBV30 and TRBJ2-5, with no clear D. Germline V gives CDR1 GTSNPN, CDR2 SVGIG (reference sequence). Trimming stripped 0 bases from V and 1 base from J, with 6 bases between. The CDR3 runs to 13 residues. Here the CDR3 reads CAWSVGFQETQYF. The CDR3, as DNA: TGTGCCTGGAGTGTCGGTTTCCAAGAGACCCAGTACTTC.

The rearrangement joins TRBV7-2 to TRBJ1-1; D is uncertain. V was clipped by 4 bases and J by 10 bases, with 10 bases between them. Per the germline V gene, CDR1 is SGHTA and CDR2 is FQGNSA. This CDR3 spans 11 amino acids. The CDR3 is CASSSRGGAFF. CDR3 DNA sequence: TGTGCCAGCAGCTCACGGGGAGGAGCTTTCTTT.

The V gene is TRBV28, the J gene TRBJ2-7; 8 bases map to TRBD1. CDR1 and CDR2 (germline): MDHEN, SYDVKM. This CDR3 has 14 residues. V shed 8 bases, J shed 4 bases, and the junction held 10 bases outside the gene matches. This CDR3 is CASGGDRLRYEQYF. CDR3 in DNA: TGTGCCAGCGGCGGGGACAGGCTTCGTTACGAGCAGTACTTC.

The chain carries TRBV5-1 and TRBJ2-2, with D perhaps matching TRBD1 (5 bases). This CDR3 has 13 amino acids. In germline, CDR1 is SGHRS, CDR2 YFSETQ. V lost 4 bases to trimming and J lost 8 bases, with 12 bases between them. CDR3 amino acids: CASSPLTAGELFF. CDR3 sequence (DNA): TGCGCCAGCAGCCCACTGACAGCAGGGGAGCTGTTTTTT.

The V gene is TRBV7-9, the J gene TRBJ1-1, with D possibly being TRBD1 (6 bases). Germline loops: CDR1 SEHNR, CDR2 FQNEAQ (reference sequence). V shed 4 bases and J shed 5 bases, with 14 bases lying between them. This CDR3 is 14 amino acids long. CDR3 loop: CASSSNTGQTEAFF. Here the CDR3 DNA reads TGTGCCAGCAGCTCTAATACAGGGCAAACTGAAGCTTTCTTT.

V gene TRBV19 combines with J gene TRBJ2-1, with 8 bases aligning to TRBD2. This CDR3 is built from 15 residues. Germline CDR1 LNHDA, CDR2 SQIVND (reference sequence). V dropped 5 bases and J dropped 1; count of bases not matched to a gene: 4. CDR3 sequence: CASSSSGRSYNEQFF. CDR3 coding DNA: TGTGCCAGTAGTTCTAGCGGGCGTTCCTACAATGAGCAGTTCTTC.

V usage is TRBV20-1 and J usage is TRBJ1-1; D is ambiguous. The CDR3 has 13 residues. Per the germline V gene, CDR1 is DFQATT and CDR2 is SNEGSKA (reference sequence). Trimming removed 7 bases from V and 10 bases from J, with 22 bases in between. DNA for the CDR3: TGCAGTGTTGAGGAGGAAGCTAAGTCTCGAGCTTTCTTT. It encodes CSVEEEAKSRAFF.

The chain links TRBV7-6 to TRBJ1-6; D is unclear. Germline CDR1 and CDR2: SGHVS and FNYEAQ. This CDR3 comprises 14 residues. Trimming pared 5 bases from V and 6 bases from J, leaving 11 bases between. The CDR3 DNA sequence: TGTGCCAGCAGCCCTCGGCAGACTAATTCACCCCTCCACTTT. This encodes CASSPRQTNSPLHF.

This clonotype was recorded a few times. This sequence joins TRBV7-2 and TRBJ2-7; D not certain. V was clipped by 3 bases and J by 4 bases, with 13 bases between them. The CDR3 runs to 14 residues. CDR1 and CDR2 from the germline V gene are SGHTA and FQGNSA. The CDR3 nucleotides read TGTGCCAGCAGCTTTACTAAGGCAGCGTACGAGCAGTACTTC. Protein: CASSFTKAAYEQYF. Together with reference TRBV7-2 and TRBJ2-7, the CDR3 gives the full variable domain: GAGVSQSPSNKVTEKGKDVELRCDPISGHTALYWYRQSLGQGLEFLIYFQGNSAPDKSGLPSDRFSAERTGGSVSTLTIQRTQQEDSAVYLCASSFTKAAYEQYFGPGTRLTVT.

The rearrangement uses TRBV11-2 and TRBJ2-3; no clear D gene. Trimming took off 5 bases at V and 6 bases at J, with 12 bases between the two ends. This CDR3 comprises 13 residues. The germline V gene has CDR1 SGHAT and CDR2 FQNNGV. This CDR3 is CASSVPPRDTQYF. CDR3 coding DNA: TGTGCCAGCAGCGTCCCCCCGCGGGATACGCAGTATTTT.

The chain has TRBV3-1 and TRBJ1-2; the D gene is possibly TRBD1 (5 bases). This CDR3 comprises 13 residues. Germline V gene lookup returns CDR1 LGHDT and CDR2 YNNKEL (reference sequence). The V and J ends lost 1 base and 2 bases respectively, with 5 bases between them. This CDR3 is CASSQAGNYGYTF. Here the CDR3 DNA reads TGTGCCAGCAGCCAAGCAGGGAACTATGGCTACACCTTC.

The V gene is TRBV28, the J gene TRBJ1-5; D unclear. Germline V gene data show CDR1 as MDHEN and CDR2 as SYDVKM. This CDR3 comprises 15 residues. V lost 0 bases, J lost 0 bases, and 6 bases lay in between. The CDR3 protein is CASSLWAYSNQPQHF. CDR3 DNA sequence: TGTGCCAGCAGTTTATGGGCATATAGCAATCAGCCCCAGCATTTT.